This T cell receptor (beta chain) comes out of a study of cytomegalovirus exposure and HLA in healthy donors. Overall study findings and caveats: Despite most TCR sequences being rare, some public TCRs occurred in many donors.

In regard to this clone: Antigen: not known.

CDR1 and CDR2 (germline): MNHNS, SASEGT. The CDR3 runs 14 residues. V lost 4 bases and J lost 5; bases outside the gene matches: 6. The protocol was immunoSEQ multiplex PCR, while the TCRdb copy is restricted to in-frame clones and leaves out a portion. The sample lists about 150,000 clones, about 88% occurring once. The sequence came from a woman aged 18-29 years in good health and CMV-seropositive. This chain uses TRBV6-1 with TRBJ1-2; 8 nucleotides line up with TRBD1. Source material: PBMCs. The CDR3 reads CASSADRGVYGYTF. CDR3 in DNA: TGTGCCAGCAGTGCCGACAGGGGAGTTTATGGCTACACCTTC.